Listed below are T cell receptor beta chains from one sample, sequenced in a study of blood T cell repertoires in COVID-19. Clones were sequenced by immunoSEQ multiplex PCR, and TCRdb holds only the in-frame ones, with some missing. The table has some 320,000 clones, around 90% seen once. The sample comprised PBMCs or T cells enriched from blood (not recorded which). The receptors here all came from a man between 60 and 75 years old who had recovered from COVID-19. CDR3s include the opening cysteine and the closing phenylalanine or tryptophan. D genes are given only for firm matches. Not all rows give a size; the values are once, few, many and, for expanded clones, a class.

j_call | d_call | v_call | clone_size | cdr3_aa | cdr3_nt
TRBJ1-1 | TRBD1 | TRBV28 | once | CASSPYRGMNTEAFF | TGTGCCAGCAGTCCCTACAGGGGCATGAACACTGAAGCTTTCTTT
TRBJ2-1 | TRBD1 | TRBV28 | - | CASLEQTGSYNEQFF | TGTGCCAGCCTAGAGCAGACAGGGTCCTACAATGAGCAGTTCTTC
TRBJ2-2 | TRBD1 | TRBV20-1 | - | CSASGWDRDHTGELFF | TGCAGTGCTAGTGGCTGGGACAGAGACCACACCGGGGAGCTGTTTTTT
TRBJ1-6 | TRBD1 | TRBV7-9 | - | CASSLNGQGGRVNSPLHF | TGTGCCAGCAGCTTAAACGGACAGGGAGGTAGGGTGAATTCACCCCTCCACTTT
TRBJ2-2 | TRBD2 | TRBV27 | - | CASSLLRLAGVSTGELFF | TGTGCCAGCAGTTTACTAAGACTAGCGGGAGTCTCCACCGGGGAGCTGTTTTTT
TRBJ1-1 | - | TRBV18 | - | CASSPRGAEAFF | TGTGCCAGCTCACCGCGAGGCGCCGAAGCTTTCTTT
TRBJ2-6 | TRBD1 | TRBV9 | - | CASSLRQGGTGANVLTF | TGTGCCAGCAGCCTCAGACAGGGGGGTACTGGGGCCAACGTCCTGACTTTC
TRBJ2-7 | TRBD1 | TRBV5-5 | - | CASSLGGGVYEQYF | TGTGCCAGCAGCTTGGGAGGGGGCGTTTACGAGCAGTACTTC
TRBJ2-1 | TRBD1 | TRBV4-1 | once | CASSRGQGVLGQFF | TGCGCCAGCAGCCGGGGACAGGGGGTACTGGGGCAGTTCTTC
TRBJ2-2 | - | TRBV11-3 | - | CASSLAGVNTGELFF | TGTGCCAGCAGCTTAGCGGGGGTGAACACCGGGGAGCTGTTTTTT